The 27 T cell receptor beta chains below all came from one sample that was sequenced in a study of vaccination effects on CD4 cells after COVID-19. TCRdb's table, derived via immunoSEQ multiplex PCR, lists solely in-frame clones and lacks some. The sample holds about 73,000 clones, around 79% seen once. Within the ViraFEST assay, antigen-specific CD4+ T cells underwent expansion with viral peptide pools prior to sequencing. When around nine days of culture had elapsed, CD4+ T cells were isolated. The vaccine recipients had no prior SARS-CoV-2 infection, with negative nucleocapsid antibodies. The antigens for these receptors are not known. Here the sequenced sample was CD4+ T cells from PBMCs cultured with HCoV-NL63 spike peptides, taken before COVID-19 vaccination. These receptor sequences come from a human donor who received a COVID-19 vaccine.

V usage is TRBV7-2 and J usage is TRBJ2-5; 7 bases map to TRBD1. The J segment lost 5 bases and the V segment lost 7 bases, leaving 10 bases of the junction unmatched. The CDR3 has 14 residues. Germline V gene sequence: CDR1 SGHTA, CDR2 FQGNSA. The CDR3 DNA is TGTGCCAGCACGACCCGACAGGGTAGGGAGACCCAGTACTTC. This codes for CASTTRQGRETQYF.

CDR3 loop: CASSSLQGIHNQPQHF. For the CDR3, the DNA is TGTGCCAGCAGTAGCCTACAGGGGATCCACAATCAGCCCCAGCATTTT. This chain links TRBV2 with TRBJ1-5; the match to TRBD1 covers 7 bases. Germline-derived CDR1 and CDR2 are SNHLY and FYNNEI. The CDR3 length is 16 residues. J gave up 3 bases and V 5 bases, and 10 bases lay outside the gene matches.

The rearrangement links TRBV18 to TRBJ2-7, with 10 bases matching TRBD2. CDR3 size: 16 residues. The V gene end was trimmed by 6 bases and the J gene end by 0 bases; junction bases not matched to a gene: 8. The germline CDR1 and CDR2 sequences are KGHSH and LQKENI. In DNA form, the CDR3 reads TGTGCCAGCTCGCAAACGGCTAGCGGGGGCTCCTACGAGCAGTACGTC. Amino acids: CASSQTASGGSYEQYV.

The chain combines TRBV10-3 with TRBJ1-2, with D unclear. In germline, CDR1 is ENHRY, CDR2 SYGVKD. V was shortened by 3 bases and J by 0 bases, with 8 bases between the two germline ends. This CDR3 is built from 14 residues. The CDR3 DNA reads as TGTGCCATCAGTGAATGGGGTACTAACTATGGCTACACCTTC. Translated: CAISEWGTNYGYTF.

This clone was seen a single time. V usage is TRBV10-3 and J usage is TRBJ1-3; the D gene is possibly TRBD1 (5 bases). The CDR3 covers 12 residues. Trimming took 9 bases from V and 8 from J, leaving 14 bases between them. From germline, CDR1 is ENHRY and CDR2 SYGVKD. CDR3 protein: CAMGQGGDTIYF. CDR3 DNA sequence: TGTGCCATGGGGCAGGGAGGAGACACCATATATTTT.

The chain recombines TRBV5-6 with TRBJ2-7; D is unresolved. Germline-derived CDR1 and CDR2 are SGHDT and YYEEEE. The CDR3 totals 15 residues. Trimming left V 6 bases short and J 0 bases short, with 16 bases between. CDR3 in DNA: TGTGCCAGCACCTCACAGAGTATGAGCTCCTACGAGCAGTACGTC. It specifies CASTSQSMSSYEQYV.

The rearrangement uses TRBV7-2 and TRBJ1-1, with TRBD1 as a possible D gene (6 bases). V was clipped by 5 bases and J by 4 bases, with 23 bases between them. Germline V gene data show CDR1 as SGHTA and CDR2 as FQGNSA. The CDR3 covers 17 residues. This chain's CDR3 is CASSPPGRGRLGTEAFF. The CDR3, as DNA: TGTGCCAGCAGCCCCCCCGGTCGGGGGCGGTTGGGCACTGAAGCTTTCTTT. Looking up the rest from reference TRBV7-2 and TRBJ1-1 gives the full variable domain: GAGVSQSPSNKVTEKGKDVELRCDPISGHTALYWYRQSLGQGLEFLIYFQGNSAPDKSGLPSDRFSAERTGGSVSTLTIQRTQQEDSAVYLCASSPPGRGRLGTEAFFGQGTRLTVV.

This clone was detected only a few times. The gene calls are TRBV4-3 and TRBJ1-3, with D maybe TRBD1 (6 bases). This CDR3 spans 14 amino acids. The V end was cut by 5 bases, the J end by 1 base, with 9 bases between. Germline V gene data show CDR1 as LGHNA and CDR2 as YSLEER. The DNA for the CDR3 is TGCGCCAGCAGCACCACAGGGTCTGGAAACACCATATATTTT. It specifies CASSTTGSGNTIYF.

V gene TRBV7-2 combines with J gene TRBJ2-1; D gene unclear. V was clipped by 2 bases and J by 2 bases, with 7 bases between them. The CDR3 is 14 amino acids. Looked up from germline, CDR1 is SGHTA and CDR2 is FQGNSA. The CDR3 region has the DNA TGTGCCAGCAGCTTATCTGCCACCTACAATGAGCAGTTCTTC. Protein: CASSLSATYNEQFF.

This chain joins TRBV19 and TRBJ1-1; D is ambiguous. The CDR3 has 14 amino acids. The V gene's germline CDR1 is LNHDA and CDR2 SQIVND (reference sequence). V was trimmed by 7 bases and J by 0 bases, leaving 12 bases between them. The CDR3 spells CASTSGVMNTEAFF. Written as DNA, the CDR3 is TGTGCCAGTACCTCGGGAGTTATGAACACTGAAGCTTTCTTT.

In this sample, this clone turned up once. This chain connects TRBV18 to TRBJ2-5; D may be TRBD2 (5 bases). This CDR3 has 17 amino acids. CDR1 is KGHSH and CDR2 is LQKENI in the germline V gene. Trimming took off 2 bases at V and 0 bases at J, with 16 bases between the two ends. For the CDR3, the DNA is TGTGCCAGCTCACCAGTGAAAAATTCGGACTACCAAGAGACCCAGTACTTC. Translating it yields CASSPVKNSDYQETQYF.

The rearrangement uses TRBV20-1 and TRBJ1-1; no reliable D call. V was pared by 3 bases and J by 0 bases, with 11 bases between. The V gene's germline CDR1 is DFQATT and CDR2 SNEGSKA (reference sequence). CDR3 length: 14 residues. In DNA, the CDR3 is TGCAGTGCTAGTTCCCAGTACGTGAACACTGAAGCTTTCTTT. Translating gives CSASSQYVNTEAFF.

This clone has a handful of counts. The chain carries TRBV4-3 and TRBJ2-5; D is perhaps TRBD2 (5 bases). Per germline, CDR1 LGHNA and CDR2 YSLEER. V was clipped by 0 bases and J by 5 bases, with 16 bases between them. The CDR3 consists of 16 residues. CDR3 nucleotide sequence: TGCGCCAGCAGCCAAGATAATACTGCTAGCCGGGAGACCCAGTACTTC. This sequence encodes CASSQDNTASRETQYF.

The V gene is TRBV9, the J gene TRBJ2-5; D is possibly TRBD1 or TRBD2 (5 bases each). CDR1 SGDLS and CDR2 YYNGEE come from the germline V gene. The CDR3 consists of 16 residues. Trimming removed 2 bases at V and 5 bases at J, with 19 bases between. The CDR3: CASSVGVRGNRETQYF. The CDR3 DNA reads TGTGCCAGCAGCGTGGGAGTTAGGGGAAATCGGGAGACCCAGTACTTC.

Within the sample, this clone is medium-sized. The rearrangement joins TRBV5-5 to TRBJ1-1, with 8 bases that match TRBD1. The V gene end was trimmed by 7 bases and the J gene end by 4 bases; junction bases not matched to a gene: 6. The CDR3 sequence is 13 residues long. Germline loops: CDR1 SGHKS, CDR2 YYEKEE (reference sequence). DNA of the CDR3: TGTGCCAGCGTCCGGGACAGGATCACTGAAGCTTTCTTT. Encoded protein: CASVRDRITEAFF. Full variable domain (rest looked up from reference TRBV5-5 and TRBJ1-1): DAGVTQSPTHLIKTRGQQVTLRCSPISGHKSVSWYQQVLGQGPQFIFQYYEKEERGRGNFPDRFSARQFPNYSSELNVNALLLGDSALYLCASVRDRITEAFFGQGTRLTVV.

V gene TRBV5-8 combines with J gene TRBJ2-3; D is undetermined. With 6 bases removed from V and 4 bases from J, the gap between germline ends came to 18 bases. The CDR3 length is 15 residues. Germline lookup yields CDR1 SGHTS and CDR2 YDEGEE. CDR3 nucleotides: TGTGCCAGCACTACCGGGTACATGTCGGCAGATACGCAGTATTTT. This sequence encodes CASTTGYMSADTQYF.

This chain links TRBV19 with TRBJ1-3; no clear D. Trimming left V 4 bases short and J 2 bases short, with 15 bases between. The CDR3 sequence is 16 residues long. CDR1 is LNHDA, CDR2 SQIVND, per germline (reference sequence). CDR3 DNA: TGTGCCAGTAGTAATAAGGGTACCCTTGCTGGAAACACCATATATTTT. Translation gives CASSNKGTLAGNTIYF.

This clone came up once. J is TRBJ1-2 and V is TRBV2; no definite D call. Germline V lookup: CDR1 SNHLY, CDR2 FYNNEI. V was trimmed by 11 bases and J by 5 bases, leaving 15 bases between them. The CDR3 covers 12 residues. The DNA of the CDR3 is TGTGCCTGCCGTCAGGCGGGGTATGGCTACACCTTC. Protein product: CACRQAGYGYTF.

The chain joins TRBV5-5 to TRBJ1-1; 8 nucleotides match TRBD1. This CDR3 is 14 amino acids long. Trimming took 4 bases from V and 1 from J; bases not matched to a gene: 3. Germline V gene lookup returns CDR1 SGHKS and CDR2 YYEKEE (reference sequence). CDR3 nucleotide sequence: TGTGCCAGCAGCCCCGGGACAGGGAACACTGAAGCTTTCTTT. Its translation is CASSPGTGNTEAFF. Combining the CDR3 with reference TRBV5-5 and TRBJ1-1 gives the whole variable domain DAGVTQSPTHLIKTRGQQVTLRCSPISGHKSVSWYQQVLGQGPQFIFQYYEKEERGRGNFPDRFSARQFPNYSSELNVNALLLGDSALYLCASSPGTGNTEAFFGQGTRLTVV.

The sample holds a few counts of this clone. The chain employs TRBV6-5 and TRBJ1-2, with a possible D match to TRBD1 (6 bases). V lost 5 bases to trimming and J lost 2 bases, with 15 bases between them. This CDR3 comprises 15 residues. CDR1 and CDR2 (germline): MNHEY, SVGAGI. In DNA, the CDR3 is TGTGCCAGCAGTCCTACAGGGATGGCCAACTATGGCTACACCTTC. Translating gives CASSPTGMANYGYTF.

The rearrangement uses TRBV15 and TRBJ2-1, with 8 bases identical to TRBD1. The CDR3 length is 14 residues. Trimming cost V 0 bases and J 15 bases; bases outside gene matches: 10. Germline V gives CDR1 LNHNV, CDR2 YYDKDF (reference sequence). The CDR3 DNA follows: TGTGCCACCAGCAGAGAATGGACAGGGTCCTTCCCGTTCTTC. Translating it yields CATSREWTGSFPFF.

The CDR3 DNA is TGTGCCAGCAGTTTTCAAGGGAGTGGTGGCTACACCTTC. Encoded protein: CASSFQGSGGYTF. V gene TRBV4-2 combines with J gene TRBJ1-2; D is uncertain. The V gene's germline CDR1 is LGHNA and CDR2 YNFKEQ. V shed 6 bases and J shed 7 bases, with 15 bases lying between them. The CDR3 spans 13 residues.

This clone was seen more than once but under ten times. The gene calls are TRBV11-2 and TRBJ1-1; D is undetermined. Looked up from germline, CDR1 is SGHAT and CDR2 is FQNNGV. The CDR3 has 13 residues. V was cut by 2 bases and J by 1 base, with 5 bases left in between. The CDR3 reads CASSLMRNTEAFF. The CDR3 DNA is TGTGCCAGCAGCTTAATGAGGAACACTGAAGCTTTCTTT. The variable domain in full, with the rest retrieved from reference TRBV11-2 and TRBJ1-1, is EAGVAQSPRYKIIEKRQSVAFWCNPISGHATLYWYQQILGQGPKLLIQFQNNGVVDDSQLPKDRFSAERLKGVDSTLKIQPAKLEDSAVYLCASSLMRNTEAFFGQGTRLTVV.

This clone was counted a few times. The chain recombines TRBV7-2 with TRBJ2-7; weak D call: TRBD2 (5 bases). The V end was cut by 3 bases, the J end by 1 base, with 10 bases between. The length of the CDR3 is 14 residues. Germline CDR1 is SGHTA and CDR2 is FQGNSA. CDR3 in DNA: TGTGCCAGCAGCTTTACCCCGGGATCCTACGAGCAGTACGTC. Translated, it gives CASSFTPGSYEQYV.

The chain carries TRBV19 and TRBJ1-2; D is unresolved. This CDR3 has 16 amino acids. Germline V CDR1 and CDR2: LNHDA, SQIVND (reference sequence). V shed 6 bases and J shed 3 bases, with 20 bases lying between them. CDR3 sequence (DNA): TGTGCCAGTAGGGCTCCCGCAAAGGCAGGCGACTATGGCTACACCTTC. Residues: CASRAPAKAGDYGYTF.

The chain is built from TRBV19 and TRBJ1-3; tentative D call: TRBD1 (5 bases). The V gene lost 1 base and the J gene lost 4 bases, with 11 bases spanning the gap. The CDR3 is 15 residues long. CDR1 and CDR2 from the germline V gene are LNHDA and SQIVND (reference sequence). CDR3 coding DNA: TGTGCCAGTAGTATAGCCCGACAGTCCGGAAACACCATATATTTT. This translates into CASSIARQSGNTIYF.

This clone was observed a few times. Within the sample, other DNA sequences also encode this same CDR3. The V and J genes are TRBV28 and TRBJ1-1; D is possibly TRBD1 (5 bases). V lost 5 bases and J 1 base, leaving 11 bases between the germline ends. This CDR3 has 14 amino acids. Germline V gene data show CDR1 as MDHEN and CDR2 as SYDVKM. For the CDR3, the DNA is TGTGCCAGCAGTCTCCCGGGGGGGAACACTGAAGCTTTCTTT. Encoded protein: CASSLPGGNTEAFF.